The 25 T cell receptor beta chains below were found in one sample sequenced in a study of CD8+CD57+ T cells in acquired aplastic anemia. The template for TCR beta VDJ and CDR3 sequence profiling was genomic DNA. TCRdb fed the reads into MiXCR, producing one record per CDR3 protein. The sample lists around 150,000 distinct CDR3 sequences, approximately 41% occurring once. Sequences were obtained from sorted CD4+, CD8+, or CD8+CD57+ T cells (not recorded which) from PBMCs. These receptor sequences come from a human donor in good health, serving as a control.

This clonotype was seen once. This sequence joins TRBV10-3 and TRBJ1-2, with 7 positions matching TRBD1. This CDR3 is built from 14 residues. V lost 11 bases and J lost 1; bases outside the gene matches: 10. The germline V gene encodes CDR1 ENHRY and CDR2 SYGVKD. CDR3 protein: CAAAGTAVNYGYTF. Here the CDR3 DNA reads TGTGCCGCCGCAGGGACAGCAGTTAACTATGGCTACACCTTC.

This rearrangement joins TRBV29-1 to TRBJ2-5; D is possibly TRBD1 or TRBD2 (5 bases each). The V gene's germline CDR1 is SQVTM and CDR2 ANQGSEA. Trimming cost V 6 bases and J 4 bases, with 21 bases left between them. CDR3 size: 15 residues. CDR3 sequence: CSVAGTSRDGETQYF. The DNA of the CDR3 is TGCAGCGTAGCCGGGACGTCTCGGGATGGAGAGACCCAGTACTTC.

This clonotype has only one observation. The chain employs TRBV2 and TRBJ1-5; 7 positions match TRBD1. Germline values: CDR1 SNHLY, CDR2 FYNNEI. The CDR3 has 14 amino acids. V lost 6 bases to trimming and J lost 6 bases; unmatched junction nucleotides: 8. CDR3 nucleotide sequence: TGTGCCAGCAGAGAGACAGGGACGGGTCAGCCCCAGCATTTT. As protein: CASRETGTGQPQHF.

This clonotype was recorded many times. The chain is built from TRBV7-9 and TRBJ1-5; D remains unclear. The V gene lost 0 bases and the J gene lost 7 bases, with 4 bases spanning the gap. Per germline, CDR1 SEHNR and CDR2 FQNEAQ (reference sequence). CDR3 length: 12 residues. CDR3 nucleotides: TGTGCCAGCAGCTTAGCGGGCCAGCCCCAGCATTTT. Its protein is CASSLAGQPQHF.

The table lists this clonotype with a few counts. This may arise from a read error, as a much more abundant clone is one base away. The chain employs TRBV19 and TRBJ1-1, with D tentatively TRBD1 (5 bases). Trimming shortened V by 3 bases and J by 4 bases, and 18 bases separated the two germline ends. The CDR3 loop spans 16 amino acids. From germline, CDR1 is LNHDA and CDR2 SQIVND (reference sequence). CDR3 DNA sequence: TGTGCCAGTAGTATCCTGTGGCAGGGCAGGAGCACTGAAGCTTTCTTT. This gives the protein CASSILWQGRSTEAFF.

This clonotype came up many times. This chain connects TRBV2 to TRBJ1-5; 8 bases are shared with TRBD1. V was clipped by 5 bases and J by 3 bases; unmatched bases: 6. There are 15 residues in the CDR3. CDR1 and CDR2 from the germline V gene are SNHLY and FYNNEI. The CDR3 sequence: CASSRGQGFNQPQHF. In nucleotides, the CDR3 is TGTGCCAGCAGTAGAGGACAGGGTTTCAATCAGCCCCAGCATTTT.

This clonotype was seen a few times. A much larger clone differs by one base, so this may be a read error. J is TRBJ1-3 and V is TRBV19; tentatively, D is TRBD1 (5 bases). The CDR3 loop spans 16 amino acids. The germline V gene has CDR1 LNHDA and CDR2 SQIVND (reference sequence). CDR3 sequence reads: CASSIGDGFSGNTVYF. The CDR3 coding sequence is TGTGCCAGTAGTATCGGGGACGGATTCTCTGGAAACACCGTATATTTT.

This clonotype was seen repeatedly, ten times or more. The gene calls are TRBV20-1 and TRBJ1-4, with a possible D match to TRBD1 (5 bases). The germline V gene encodes CDR1 DFQATT and CDR2 SNEGSKA (reference sequence). The CDR3 is made up of 15 amino acids. V lost 2 bases, J lost 7 bases, and 17 bases lay in between. DNA of the CDR3: TGCAGTGCTAGAACCCAAGGGGTGTTAGGTGAAAAACTGTTTTTT. Translated: CSARTQGVLGEKLFF.

The sample holds a few counts of this clonotype. The rearrangement joins TRBV2 to TRBJ1-6; D remains unclear. Trimming took off 4 bases at V and 7 bases at J, with 8 bases between the two ends. Germline V gene data show CDR1 as SNHLY and CDR2 as FYNNEI. This CDR3 has 13 amino acids. As DNA, the CDR3 is TGTGCCAGCAGTGGGTTTGGGAATTCACCCCTCCACTTT. Translation: CASSGFGNSPLHF.

This clonotype was detected many times. The V call is TRBV20-1, the J call TRBJ1-1; TRBD1 might be the D (5 bases). V was clipped by 3 bases and J by 3 bases, with 11 bases between them. Germline lookup yields CDR1 DFQATT and CDR2 SNEGSKA (reference sequence). CDR3 length equals 13 residues. The CDR3 loop is CSASYWGDTEAFF. The CDR3 DNA reads as TGCAGTGCTAGTTATTGGGGGGACACTGAAGCTTTCTTT.

The chain combines TRBV24-1 with TRBJ2-5; unclear D gene. The V gene's germline CDR1 is KGHDR and CDR2 SFDVKD. V was trimmed by 1 base and J by 2 bases, leaving 16 bases between them. CDR3 length equals 17 residues. The CDR3 loop reads CATSDFTRLEGQETQYF. CDR3 nucleotide sequence: TGTGCCACCAGTGATTTCACGAGATTGGAAGGGCAAGAGACCCAGTACTTC.

This clonotype was seen many times. V and J are TRBV10-3 and TRBJ2-4, with D perhaps being TRBD1 or TRBD2 (6 bases each). CDR1 is ENHRY and CDR2 is SYGVKD in the germline V gene. V lost 11 bases, J lost 5 bases, and 13 bases lay in between. The CDR3 contains 12 residues. The CDR3 is CASGAGENIQYF. The CDR3 DNA reads as TGTGCCTCGGGGGCAGGGGAAAACATTCAGTACTTC.

This clonotype was seen at least ten times. V and J are TRBV6-1 and TRBJ1-2; D is uncertain. From germline, CDR1 is MNHNS and CDR2 SASEGT. CDR3 length: 15 amino acids. The ends were cut back, 1 base at V and 4 bases at J, with 13 bases in the middle. This CDR3 reads CASSEGHTTSYGYTF. CDR3 sequence (DNA): TGTGCCAGCAGTGAAGGGCACACAACAAGCTATGGCTACACCTTC.

The V gene is TRBV9, the J gene TRBJ1-2; 7 nucleotides agree with TRBD1. The CDR3 has 17 residues. In germline, CDR1 is SGDLS, CDR2 YYNGEE. V lost 0 bases, J lost 8 bases, and 16 bases stayed unmatched. The chain's CDR3 is CASSVEAGGAVLGGYTF. CDR3 DNA: TGTGCCAGCAGCGTAGAAGCAGGGGGAGCGGTTCTGGGAGGCTACACCTTC.

This clonotype was seen ten or more times. The V gene is TRBV5-1, the J gene TRBJ2-7; 8 nucleotides line up with TRBD1. The germline V gene has CDR1 SGHRS and CDR2 YFSETQ. The CDR3 loop spans 16 amino acids. J gave up 3 bases and V 6 bases, and 14 bases lay outside the gene matches. The CDR3 DNA reads TGCGCCAGCAACGACTTTCCGGGGGACAGGAGCTACGAGCAGTACTTC. Its protein is CASNDFPGDRSYEQYF. The entire variable domain, with the rest obtained from reference TRBV5-1 and TRBJ2-7, is as follows: KAGVTQTPRYLIKTRGQQVTLSCSPISGHRSVSWYQQTPGQGLQFLFEYFSETQRNKGNFPGRFSGRQFSNSRSEMNVSTLELGDSALYLCASNDFPGDRSYEQYFGPGTRLTVT.

The CDR3 loop is CASRGLVRGLYAGELFF. The CDR3 coding sequence is TGTGCCAGCAGGGGGCTTGTACGGGGACTATACGCCGGGGAGCTGTTTTTT. The chain recombines TRBV12-3 or TRBV12-4 with TRBJ2-2; 7 bases align to TRBD2. This CDR3 is 17 amino acids long. Losses at the gene ends were 6 bases for V and 6 bases for J; bases not matched to a gene: 16.

The V call is TRBV9, the J call TRBJ2-3; D is undetermined. Looked up from germline, CDR1 is SGDLS and CDR2 is YYNGEE. CDR3 size: 12 residues. Trimming shortened V by 1 base and J by 6 bases, and 6 bases separated the two germline ends. CDR3 loop: CASSVWRDTQYF. CDR3 sequence (DNA): TGTGCCAGCAGCGTATGGCGGGATACGCAGTATTTT.

The gene calls are TRBV7-9 and TRBJ1-1; D remains unclear. V was cut by 7 bases and J by 7 bases, with 10 bases left in between. The length of the CDR3 is 11 residues. The germline V gene encodes CDR1 SEHNR and CDR2 FQNEAQ (reference sequence). CDR3: CASTEVGEAFF. The CDR3 region has the DNA TGTGCCAGCACCGAAGTGGGTGAAGCTTTCTTT.

On this clonotype itself: A read error may produce the germline difference seen at one junction end. The V gene is TRBV10-1, the J gene TRBJ1-3, with D perhaps matching TRBD1 (5 bases). Germline lookup yields CDR1 WNHNN and CDR2 SYGVQD (reference sequence). The CDR3 consists of 13 residues. The CDR3 reads CASSPSGANTIYF. CDR3 DNA: TGTGCCAGCAGTCCCTCTGGGGCGAACACCATATATTTT.

This clonotype was recorded at least ten times. DNA for the CDR3: TGTGCCATCAGCGGGGGGGGGACGCTCACAGATACGCAGTATTTT. It specifies CAISGGGTLTDTQYF. The chain has TRBV10-3 and TRBJ2-3; 8 bases line up with TRBD2. The CDR3 length is 15 residues. Trimming cost V 6 bases and J 2 bases; bases outside gene matches: 7. Germline CDR1 ENHRY, CDR2 SYGVKD.

Comment on this clonotype: This clone may be a read error of a much larger clone one base away. The chain employs TRBV16 and TRBJ1-2; 8 bases agree with TRBD1. The CDR3 is 15 residues long. Trimming removed 0 bases from V and 6 bases from J; junction bases left unmatched: 6. Germline CDR1 KGHSY, CDR2 FQNENV. The CDR3 coding sequence is TGTGCCAGCAGCCAATCGGCCAGGACAGGGAATGGCTACACCTTC. Its translation is CASSQSARTGNGYTF.

This clonotype was picked up many times. The rearrangement uses TRBV6-5 and TRBJ1-1; 7 bases align to TRBD1. Trimming took 2 bases from V and 10 from J; bases not matched to a gene: 1. The CDR3 covers 11 residues. The germline CDR1 and CDR2 sequences are MNHEY and SVGAGI. CDR3 bases: TGTGCCAGCAGTTACAGGGGGCCAGCTTTCTTT. Protein: CASSYRGPAFF.

This clonotype was detected once. A read error may be the cause here, since a much bigger clone is one base away. The chain uses TRBV9 and TRBJ2-3, with a tentative D call TRBD1 (6 bases). CDR3 size: 14 residues. From germline, CDR1 is SGDLS and CDR2 YYNGEE. CDR3 nucleotide sequence: TGTGCCAGCAGCGTAGGGGGGCTCACAGATGCGCAGTATTTT. Protein product: CASSVGGLTDAQYF. The full variable domain, its missing parts supplied by reference TRBV9 and TRBJ2-3, is DSGVTQTPKHLITATGQRVTLRCSPRSGDLSVYWYQQSLDQGLQFLIQYYNGEERAKGNILERFSAQQFPDLHSELNLSSLELGDSALYFCASSVGGLTDAQYFGPGTRLTVL.

This clonotype was picked up many times. V and J are TRBV19 and TRBJ2-3; D call uncertain. Germline CDR1 is LNHDA and CDR2 is SQIVND (reference sequence). V was clipped by 1 base and J by 2 bases, with 19 bases between them. The CDR3 has 18 amino acids. Here the CDR3 DNA reads TGTGCCAGTAGTATAGGGTTTGGACGGACCCGTTACACAGATACGCAGTATTTT. Its translation: CASSIGFGRTRYTDTQYF. Looking up the rest from reference TRBV19 and TRBJ2-3 gives the full variable domain: DGGITQSPKYLFRKEGQNVTLSCEQNLNHDAMYWYRQDPGQGLRLIYYSQIVNDFQKGDIAEGYSVSREKKESFPLTVTSAQKNPTAFYLCASSIGFGRTRYTDTQYFGPGTRLTVL.

The V gene is TRBV29-1, the J gene TRBJ2-2; perhaps TRBD1 as D (6 bases). CDR1 and CDR2 from the germline V gene are SQVTM and ANQGSEA. Trimming removed 7 bases from V and 10 bases from J, with 13 bases in between. The CDR3 extends over 11 amino acids. The CDR3 loop is CSATDSTELFF. CDR3 in DNA: TGCAGCGCCACGGACAGCACGGAGCTGTTTTTT.